This TCR beta chain emerged from a study of cytomegalovirus exposure and HLA in healthy donors. This table comes from immunoSEQ multiplex PCR, and its TCRdb copy is limited to in-frame clones, with some not included. The table includes more than 85,000 clones, about 88% detected once. Germline CDR1 reads MGHRA; CDR2 reads YSYEKL. This CDR3 spans 16 amino acids. With 4 bases clipped from V and 3 bases from J, the junction kept 9 bases outside the gene matches. This receptor was taken from a woman younger than 30 in good health and CMV-seropositive. Specimen: PBMCs. V gene TRBV4-1 combines with J gene TRBJ2-7; 10 nucleotides line up with TRBD2. The CDR3 loop is CASSPTDRTSGYEQYF. CDR3 DNA: TGCGCCAGCAGCCCAACTGACAGGACTAGCGGCTACGAGCAGTACTTC.